This T cell receptor beta chain stems from a study of blood T cell repertoires in COVID-19. On the study more broadly: Samples came from the United States, Italy and Spain, spanning acute and convalescent COVID-19. T cells, B-cell-depleted T cells, or PBMCs provided the cDNA or gDNA that served as material.

The CDR3 is 16 residues long. V was shortened by 7 bases and J by 6 bases, with 23 bases between the two germline ends. Germline V CDR1 and CDR2: MDHEN, SYDVKM. Original analysis: Scientists estimated how many nucleated cells there were by amplifying reference gene primers. Sequencing was performed with immunoSEQ multiplex PCR; in TCRdb, only in-frame clones are kept and a portion is missing. V and J calls plus clone size are reproduced from that table; the DNA served to infer D and trimming. The data hold roughly 100,000 clones, with about 89% observed a single time. The source is a human donor in a cohort sampled during active COVID-19. The sequenced sample was peripheral blood. The chain recombines TRBV28 with TRBJ2-3; maybe TRBD1 (5 bases). This chain's CDR3 is CASNLAQGPVGDTQYF. Written as DNA, the CDR3 is TGTGCCAGCAACCTGGCCCAGGGTCCGGTAGGGGATACGCAGTATTTT.